This T cell receptor (beta chain) appears in the sequencing data of a study of shared clonotypes between healthy human individuals. Findings and limits, study-wide: Rarefaction gave evidence that sorted-subset sequencing remained incomplete despite large depth. What limited the represented genetic and exposure-history diversity was the small number of donors.

The CD4+ fraction was divided into a CD45RA+ naive subset and a CD45RA-negative memory subset. V shed 1 base and J 6 bases; nucleotides not matched to a gene: 12. Germline V lookup: CDR1 LGHNT, CDR2 FRNRAP. The CDR3 has 18 residues. Clones were sequenced by immunoSEQ multiplex PCR, and TCRdb holds only the in-frame ones, with some missing. This sample has roughly 2.4 million clones, with approximately 96% found just once. This clone was seen a single time. Its antigen remains unknown. The genes are TRBV12-5 and TRBJ2-1; TRBD2 matches 10 bases. Input material: naive CD4+ T cells sorted from blood. Regarding subset: CD45RA+ positively selected. This clonotype was obtained from a man aged 18 to 29 in good health. CDR3 DNA sequence: TGTGCTAGTGGTTTGGCTCCTTTCACTAGCGGGAACGGCAATGAGCAGTTCTTC. Translation gives CASGLAPFTSGNGNEQFF.